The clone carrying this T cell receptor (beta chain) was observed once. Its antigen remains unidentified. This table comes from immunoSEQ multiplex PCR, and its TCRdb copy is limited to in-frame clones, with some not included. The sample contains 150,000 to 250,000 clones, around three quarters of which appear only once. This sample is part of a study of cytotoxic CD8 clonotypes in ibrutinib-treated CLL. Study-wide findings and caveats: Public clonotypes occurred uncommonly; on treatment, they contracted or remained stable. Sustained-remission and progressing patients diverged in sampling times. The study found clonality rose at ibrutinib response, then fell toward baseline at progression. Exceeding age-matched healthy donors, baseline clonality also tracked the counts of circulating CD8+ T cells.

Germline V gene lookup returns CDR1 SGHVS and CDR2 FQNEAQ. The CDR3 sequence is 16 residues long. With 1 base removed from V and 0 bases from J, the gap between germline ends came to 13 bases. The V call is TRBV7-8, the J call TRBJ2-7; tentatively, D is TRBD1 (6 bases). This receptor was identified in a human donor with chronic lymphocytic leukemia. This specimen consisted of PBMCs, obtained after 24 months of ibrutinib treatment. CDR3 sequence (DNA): TGTGCCAGCAGCTTAGGGGGGCGGCTCGTCTCCTACGAGCAGTACTTC. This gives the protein CASSLGGRLVSYEQYF.